What follows are 26 T cell receptor beta chains derived from one specimen sequenced in a study of response to subunit inactivated influenza vaccine. Each CDR3 protein is one row after TCRdb ran MiXCR on the RT-PCR reads. The sample yields about 520,000 distinct CDR3 sequences, roughly 7.9% seen once. The sample in question was PBMCs from blood, obtained less than 30 months after vaccination. The receptors derive from a man aged 50-75 years who received an inactivated influenza vaccine.

This clonotype has ten or more counts. The chain couples TRBV12-3 or TRBV12-4 to TRBJ2-3, with a tentative D call TRBD2 (5 bases). V lost 7 bases to trimming and J lost 5 bases, with 19 bases between them. This CDR3 region has 15 residues. CDR3 nucleotide sequence: TGTGCCAGCACCCCGATACTAGGAGGTGTAGATACGCAGTATTTT. Its translation: CASTPILGGVDTQYF.

The rearrangement joins TRBV7-9 to TRBJ2-7, with 8 bases that match TRBD1. There are 17 residues in the CDR3. The J segment lost 2 bases and the V segment lost 4 bases, leaving 13 bases of the junction unmatched. The V gene's germline CDR1 is SEHNR and CDR2 FQNEAQ (reference sequence). This CDR3 reads CASSSLVTGGTPYEQYF. The DNA for the CDR3 is TGTGCCAGCAGCTCCTTAGTAACAGGGGGGACCCCCTACGAGCAGTACTTC.

The CDR3 spells CSASKAGSLAKNIQYF. In DNA, the CDR3 is TGCAGTGCTTCAAAAGCGGGGTCCCTAGCCAAAAACATTCAGTACTTC. The chain carries TRBV20-1 and TRBJ2-4, with 7 nucleotides matching TRBD2. The CDR3 is 16 residues long. Germline V gene sequence: CDR1 DFQATT, CDR2 SNEGSKA (reference sequence). J lost 0 bases, V lost 5 bases, and 10 bases had no gene match.

This clonotype has a handful of counts. This sequence joins TRBV4-3 and TRBJ2-7; tentative D call: TRBD1 (5 bases). CDR1 and CDR2 from the germline V gene are LGHNA and YSLEER. The CDR3 covers 15 residues. Trimming left V 1 base short and J 4 bases short, with 14 bases between. The CDR3, as DNA: TGCGCCAGCAGCCAAGCTTGGGCAGGGAAATACGAGCAGTACTTC. Amino acid sequence: CASSQAWAGKYEQYF.

This clonotype was picked up a small number of times. The chain joins TRBV6-9 to TRBJ2-4; D gene ambiguous. This CDR3 is 15 amino acids long. The germline V gene has CDR1 MNHGY and CDR2 SVAAGI. The V end lost 7 bases, the J end lost 0 bases, and 13 bases lay between the germline ends. The DNA for the CDR3 is TGTGCCAGCAAGCAAACAAGCCTAGCCAAAAACATTCAGTACTTC. Amino acid sequence: CASKQTSLAKNIQYF.

This clonotype was picked up many times. This chain joins TRBV6-5 and TRBJ2-2; D remains ambiguous. Trimming took 5 bases from V and 5 from J, leaving 12 bases between them. Germline V gene lookup returns CDR1 MNHEY and CDR2 SVGAGI. The CDR3 has 14 amino acids. Written as DNA, the CDR3 is TGTGCCAGCAGTAACACCGCTCATACCGGGGAGCTGTTTTTT. Encoded protein: CASSNTAHTGELFF.

This clonotype has only a few counts. V usage is TRBV20-1 and J usage is TRBJ2-3; D perhaps matches TRBD2 (6 bases). The CDR3 totals 16 residues. The V gene lost 1 base and the J gene lost 5 bases, with 19 bases spanning the gap. Germline V lookup: CDR1 DFQATT, CDR2 SNEGSKA (reference sequence). The chain's CDR3 is CSARGPTSTTLDTQYF. The CDR3 nucleotides read TGCAGTGCTAGAGGTCCGACTAGTACAACCTTAGATACGCAGTATTTT.

The genes are TRBV3-1 and TRBJ2-5; D call uncertain. The CDR3 sequence is 17 residues long. Trimming removed 0 bases from V and 3 bases from J, with 17 bases in between. Germline-derived CDR1 and CDR2 are LGHDT and YNNKEL (reference sequence). The CDR3 DNA reads TGTGCCAGCAGCCAAGACCTCGTCACCCGACACGAAGAGACCCAGTACTTC. This gives the protein CASSQDLVTRHEETQYF.

This clonotype was picked up many times. The V gene is TRBV4-2, the J gene TRBJ1-5; D ambiguous. The CDR3 has 17 amino acids. Germline CDR1 LGHNA, CDR2 YNFKEQ. With 0 bases removed from V and 0 bases from J, the gap between germline ends came to 12 bases. CDR3 DNA sequence: TGTGCCAGCAGCCAAGAGGATGGCATTAATAGCAATCAGCCCCAGCATTTT. Translating it yields CASSQEDGINSNQPQHF.

This clonotype was observed many times. This chain uses TRBV20-1 with TRBJ1-1; D might be TRBD1 (6 bases). The CDR3 loop spans 13 amino acids. V lost 4 bases and J lost 6, with 15 bases in between. In germline, CDR1 is DFQATT, CDR2 SNEGSKA (reference sequence). CDR3 loop: CSATGTNNAEAFF. The CDR3 region has the DNA TGCAGTGCTACCGGGACAAACAACGCTGAAGCTTTCTTT.

The J gene is TRBJ1-2, the V gene TRBV3-1; 9 positions match TRBD1. V gave up 1 base and J gave up 7 bases; unmatched junction bases: 13. The CDR3 loop spans 17 amino acids. The germline CDR1 and CDR2 sequences are LGHDT and YNNKEL (reference sequence). CDR3: CASSQVPGQGYRSGYTF. The CDR3 DNA is TGTGCCAGCAGCCAAGTTCCGGGACAGGGTTATCGGAGTGGCTACACCTTC.

The chain is built from TRBV11-2 and TRBJ1-6; 9 nucleotides agree with TRBD1. Germline CDR1 reads SGHAT; CDR2 reads FQNNGV. Trimming took 2 bases from V and 0 from J; bases not matched to a gene: 8. The CDR3 has 19 residues. The CDR3 sequence is CASSLYGTGSSSYNSPLHF. In nucleotides, the CDR3 is TGTGCCAGCAGCTTATACGGGACAGGGTCGTCCTCCTATAATTCACCCCTCCACTTT.

This clonotype was counted only a few times. The chain is built from TRBV25-1 and TRBJ2-7, with D perhaps TRBD2 (5 bases). Trimming pared 2 bases from V and 13 bases from J, leaving 9 bases between. The CDR3 is 10 residues long. Germline lookup yields CDR1 MGHDK and CDR2 SYGVNS. For the CDR3, the DNA is TGTGCCAGCAGTGAAACAGAGGGATACTTC. Protein sequence: CASSETEGYF.

This clonotype was counted ten times or more. The rearrangement links TRBV3-1 to TRBJ2-7, with D unresolved. The CDR3 contains 15 residues. Trimming took off 0 bases at V and 3 bases at J, with 12 bases between the two ends. Looked up from germline, CDR1 is LGHDT and CDR2 is YNNKEL (reference sequence). CDR3 sequence (DNA): TGTGCCAGCAGCCAAGAGTCAGACCTACACTACGAGCAGTACTTC. Translated: CASSQESDLHYEQYF.

The gene calls are TRBV5-1 and TRBJ1-6; tentative D call: TRBD1 (6 bases). The CDR3 extends over 12 amino acids. Germline V CDR1 and CDR2: SGHRS, YFSETQ. Trimming cost V 4 bases and J 17 bases, with 16 bases left between them. In nucleotides, the CDR3 is TGCGCCAGCAGCCTCGGAGGGGGAGTCTTCCACTTT. This gives the protein CASSLGGGVFHF.

Turning to this clonotype: The junction differs from germline at one of its ends, possibly a read error. V and J are TRBV5-6 and TRBJ2-7; D might be TRBD2 (6 bases). Germline V gene data show CDR1 as SGHDT and CDR2 as YYEEEE. The CDR3 consists of 14 residues. CDR3 DNA: TGTGCCAGCGGCTTCGGGTCGGGAGTTGTCGAGCAGTACTTC. Its protein is CASGFGSGVVEQYF. Supplemented by reference TRBV5-6 and TRBJ2-7, the full variable domain reads DAGVTQSPTHLIKTRGQQVTLRCSPKSGHDTVSWYQQALGQGPQFIFQYYEEEERQRGNFPDRFSGHQFPNYSSELNVNALLLGDSALYLCASGFGSGVVEQYFGPGTRLTVT.

This clonotype was counted between two and nine times. The chain recombines TRBV7-2 with TRBJ2-1; TRBD2 matches at 7 bases. Trimming removed 1 base from V and 0 bases from J; junction bases left unmatched: 9. Per the germline V gene, CDR1 is SGHTA and CDR2 is FQGNSA. This CDR3 is 18 amino acids long. The CDR3 nucleotides read TGTGCCAGCAGCTTAGGGCGCAGCGGGAAGAGCTCCTACAATGAGCAGTTCTTC. As protein: CASSLGRSGKSSYNEQFF.

The chain links TRBV7-2 to TRBJ1-2; 7 bases match TRBD1. V lost 5 bases and J lost 4; bases outside the gene matches: 10. The CDR3 sequence is 15 residues long. CDR1 SGHTA and CDR2 FQGNSA come from the germline V gene. Here the CDR3 DNA reads TGTGCCAGCAGCCCAGGACGACAGGGCGGCTATGGCTACACCTTC. Encoded protein: CASSPGRQGGYGYTF.

In its sample, this clonotype was seen many times. The rearrangement joins TRBV6-2 or TRBV6-3 to TRBJ2-2, with D hard to call. Per germline, CDR1 MNHEY and CDR2 SVGEGT. The CDR3 extends over 12 amino acids. With 8 bases removed from V and 6 bases from J, the gap between germline ends came to 10 bases. The CDR3 is CASRPYSGELFF. CDR3 sequence (DNA): TGTGCCAGCCGCCCGTACTCCGGGGAGCTGTTTTTT.

The chain couples TRBV28 to TRBJ1-1; possibly TRBD1 for D (5 bases). In germline, CDR1 is MDHEN, CDR2 SYDVKM. With 3 bases removed from V and 4 bases from J, the gap between germline ends came to 18 bases. The CDR3 runs to 16 residues. The CDR3 DNA is TGTGCCAGCAGTTTGGGGGGAAAGGGGCGGGTCACTGAAGCTTTCTTT. Translating gives CASSLGGKGRVTEAFF.

The table lists this clonotype with many counts. The V call is TRBV21-1, the J call TRBJ1-5; the tabulated D call, TRBD1, remains unverified against the DNA. TRBV21-1 is listed as a pseudogene. The length of the CDR3 is 19 residues. CDR3: CASSGYRTGRKYSNQPQHF. The CDR3 bases are TGTGCCAGCAGCGGCTACCGGACAGGGCGGAAATATAGCAATCAGCCCCAGCATTTT.

This clonotype was detected only a few times. This chain connects TRBV7-9 to TRBJ2-6; the D is unclear. The V and J ends lost 1 base and 14 bases respectively, with 9 bases between them. The CDR3 extends over 12 amino acids. Germline values: CDR1 SEHNR, CDR2 FQNEAQ (reference sequence). CDR3 nucleotides: TGTGCCAGCAGCTTAGGCCAGTCAATCCTGACTTTC. This codes for CASSLGQSILTF.

This clonotype has at least ten counts. This chain joins TRBV5-1 and TRBJ1-1; D might be TRBD1 (6 bases). With 2 bases removed from V and 1 base from J, the gap between germline ends came to 15 bases. From germline, CDR1 is SGHRS and CDR2 YFSETQ. This CDR3 comprises 16 residues. The CDR3 region is CASSLGGIFRNTEAFF. CDR3 in DNA: TGCGCCAGCAGCTTAGGGGGTATCTTCAGGAACACTGAAGCTTTCTTT.

The gene calls are TRBV5-1 and TRBJ2-6; D unresolved. The CDR3 has 14 residues. V lost 0 bases, J lost 12 bases, and 13 bases lay in between. Germline CDR1 reads SGHRS; CDR2 reads YFSETQ. Written as DNA, the CDR3 is TGCGCCAGCAGCTTGGGTCGTACATCTGCCGTCCTGACTTTC. Protein: CASSLGRTSAVLTF.

This clonotype was recorded a few times. The V and J genes are TRBV5-1 and TRBJ2-1; 9 nucleotides agree with TRBD1. The V segment lost 7 bases and the J segment 5 bases; nucleotides outside the gene matches: 10. The CDR3 sequence is 15 residues long. Per germline, CDR1 SGHRS and CDR2 YFSETQ. In DNA form, the CDR3 reads TGCGCCAGCCGTGAGGGACAGGGAACAAACAATGAGCAGTTCTTC. Translation gives CASREGQGTNNEQFF.

This clonotype was recorded once. Relative to the germline gene, one junction end is altered; a read error may explain this. CDR3 DNA: TGTGCCATCAGTGTTAGCTACGAGCTGTACTTC. This translates into CAISVSYELYF. V usage is TRBV10-3 and J usage is TRBJ2-7; D is undetermined. The CDR3 consists of 11 residues. In germline, CDR1 is ENHRY, CDR2 SYGVKD.